This is a list of T cell receptor beta chains from one sample in a study of cytomegalovirus exposure and HLA in healthy donors. The data were produced by immunoSEQ multiplex PCR, yet TCRdb's version contains in-frame clones alone and is incomplete. The data show some 220,000 clones, with 77% seen just once and 2.7% held by the top ten. The specimen was PBMCs. These receptors came from an older woman in good health and CMV-seropositive. Both conserved end residues are part of each CDR3. The D gene is left open where the match is weak. Some rows mark clone size as missing; the rest say once, few, many or name a class of expanded clone.

CAWSRGGARYEQYF,TGTGCCTGGAGCCGCGGGGGGGCGCGCTACGAGCAGTACTTC,TRBV30,-,TRBD2,TRBJ2-7,14
CASSDGLAGPYNEQFF,TGTGCCAGCAGTGACGGACTAGCGGGACCCTACAATGAGCAGTTCTTC,TRBV2,-,TRBD2,TRBJ2-1,16
CASSVERGGMYTQYF,TGTGCCAGCAGTGTAGAGCGGGGGGGGATGTATACGCAGTATTTT,TRBV2,few,TRBD2,TRBJ2-3,15
CASSTTSGGVNIQYF,TGTGCCAGCAGCACAACTAGCGGGGGCGTAAACATTCAGTACTTC,TRBV5-4,-,TRBD2,TRBJ2-4,15
CASSLGLTNEQFF,TGTGCCAGCAGCTTAGGACTAACCAATGAGCAGTTCTTC,TRBV11-3,once,-,TRBJ2-1,13
CASSLDIYTEAFF,TGCGCCAGCAGCTTGGACATCTACACTGAAGCTTTCTTT,TRBV5-1,-,-,TRBJ1-1,13
CAADTAGNTIYF,TGTGCCGCCGACACGGCTGGAAACACCATATATTTT,TRBV28,once,-,TRBJ1-3,12
CASSEGAGGYGYTF,TGTGCCAGCAGTGAAGGCGCCGGCGGGTATGGCTACACCTTC,TRBV2,once,-,TRBJ1-2,14
CASSLEPQPGEQYF,TGCGCCAGCAGCTTGGAGCCGCAGCCGGGCGAGCAGTACTTC,TRBV5-1,-,-,TRBJ2-7,14
CASSPRGDVLDTQYF,TGTGCCAGCAGCCCCAGGGGGGACGTATTAGATACGCAGTATTTT,TRBV5-6,-,-,TRBJ2-3,15
CASSNWLAGADTQYF,TGTGCCAGTAGTAACTGGCTAGCGGGAGCAGATACGCAGTATTTT,TRBV19,-,TRBD2,TRBJ2-3,15
CASTQGTGGWQPQHF,TGTGCCAGCACCCAGGGAACAGGGGGCTGGCAGCCCCAGCATTTT,TRBV2,-,TRBD1,TRBJ1-5,15
CASSSSRLGTEAFF,TGTGCCAGCAGCTCTTCACGACTCGGCACTGAAGCTTTCTTT,TRBV11-2,-,-,TRBJ1-1,14
CASSQEPPSYSGANVLTF,TGCGCCAGCAGCCAAGAACCCCCATCCTACTCTGGGGCCAACGTCCTGACTTTC,TRBV4-3,-,-,TRBJ2-6,18
CASSKTAGTPYEQYF,TGTGCCAGCAGCAAGACGGCAGGTACCCCCTACGAGCAGTACTTC,TRBV9,-,-,TRBJ2-7,15
CASSRTGGFNGYTF,TGTGCCAGCAGTAGGACAGGGGGATTTAATGGCTACACCTTC,TRBV6-5,-,TRBD1,TRBJ1-2,14
CASSPSGRAYEQYF,TGCGCCAGCAGCCCCAGCGGGAGAGCCTACGAGCAGTACTTC,TRBV5-1,-,TRBD2,TRBJ2-7,14
CASSETGSSSYNSPLHF,TGTGCCAGCAGTGAGACAGGGAGTAGTTCCTATAATTCACCCCTCCACTTT,TRBV6-1,-,TRBD1,TRBJ1-6,17
CASSQGQVLNTEAFF,TGCGCCAGCAGCCAGGGACAGGTCCTGAACACTGAAGCTTTCTTT,TRBV4-1,-,TRBD1,TRBJ1-1,15
CASSLTGNRGYTF,TGTGCCAGCAGCTTAACAGGGAATAGGGGCTACACCTTC,TRBV7-9,-,-,TRBJ1-2,13
CASSPGVRGGEQFF,TGCGCCAGCAGCCCCGGAGTCCGGGGAGGTGAGCAGTTCTTC,TRBV5-1,-,-,TRBJ2-1,14
CASSLGATNEKLFF,TGCGCCAGCAGCTTGGGCGCTACTAATGAAAAACTGTTTTTT,TRBV5-1,few,-,TRBJ1-4,14
CASSPESGYFTDTQYF,TGTGCCAGCAGCCCGGAATCAGGGTATTTCACAGATACGCAGTATTTT,TRBV7-2,-,-,TRBJ2-3,16
CASSLVGQGHEQFF,TGTGCCAGCAGCTTAGTGGGACAGGGCCATGAGCAGTTCTTC,TRBV7-3,-,TRBD1,TRBJ2-1,14
CASSQRTGGMGNTIYF,TGTGCCAGCAGCCAAAGGACAGGGGGTATGGGAAACACCATATATTTT,TRBV4-2,-,TRBD1,TRBJ1-3,16
CASSRPPGEGYGYTF,TGTGCCAGCAGTCGACCGCCGGGGGAGGGCTATGGCTACACCTTC,TRBV7-2,once,-,TRBJ1-2,15
CASSTRGLAGTETQYF,TGTGCCAGCAGCACTCGGGGACTAGCGGGAACCGAGACCCAGTACTTC,TRBV9,-,TRBD2,TRBJ2-5,16
CAISVASGYNEQFF,TGTGCCATCAGTGTAGCTAGCGGATACAATGAGCAGTTCTTC,TRBV10-3,-,TRBD2,TRBJ2-1,14
CSSSLRSGSEETQYF,TGTTCCAGCAGCTTACGTAGCGGGAGTGAGGAGACCCAGTACTTC,TRBV7-9,-,TRBD2,TRBJ2-5,15
CASTPTSGTDTQYF,TGTGCCAGCACCCCGACTAGCGGCACAGATACGCAGTATTTT,TRBV6-6,once,TRBD2,TRBJ2-3,14
CASSAWGRTEAFF,TGTGCCAGCAGCGCCTGGGGCCGGACTGAAGCTTTCTTT,TRBV11-2,-,-,TRBJ1-1,13
CASSHRQNEQFF,TGTGCCAGCAGTCACCGACAGAATGAGCAGTTCTTC,TRBV6-6,-,-,TRBJ2-1,12
CASCHGGGLSYEQYF,TGTGCCAGTTGCCACGGCGGGGGGCTCTCCTACGAGCAGTACTTC,TRBV6-1,-,TRBD2,TRBJ2-7,15
CASSLSGAHNSPLHF,TGCGCCAGCAGCTTGTCGGGAGCCCATAATTCACCCCTCCACTTT,TRBV5-1,few,-,TRBJ1-6,15
CASRPPGLAGSFEQFF,TGCGCCAGCAGGCCCCCCGGACTAGCGGGATCTTTTGAGCAGTTCTTC,TRBV5-1,-,TRBD2,TRBJ2-1,16
CASSRTGLKYEQYF,TGTGCCAGCAGCCGGACAGGGTTGAAGTACGAGCAGTACTTC,TRBV7-2,-,TRBD1,TRBJ2-7,14
CASSPAEGLSGGQETQYF,TGCGCCAGCAGCCCCGCAGAGGGCCTCTCGGGTGGGCAAGAGACCCAGTACTTC,TRBV5-1,-,-,TRBJ2-5,18
CASSLFPPGDGGQPQHF,TGTGCCAGCAGCTTATTCCCCCCGGGGGACGGCGGGCAGCCCCAGCATTTT,TRBV7-9,-,-,TRBJ1-5,17
CASSGRDSLSNQPQHF,TGTGCCAGTAGTGGCCGGGACAGTCTTAGCAATCAGCCCCAGCATTTT,TRBV19,few,TRBD1,TRBJ1-5,16
CASSFDSQGAYEQYF,TGCGCCAGCAGCTTTGATTCCCAGGGGGCCTACGAGCAGTACTTC,TRBV5-1,-,TRBD1,TRBJ2-7,15
CATSGSVIGTDTQYF,TGTGCAACTAGCGGGAGTGTGATAGGCACAGATACGCAGTATTTT,TRBV6-4,-,TRBD2,TRBJ2-3,15
CASSLGRGPAKNIQYF,TGCGCCAGCAGCTTGGGTAGGGGGCCAGCCAAAAACATTCAGTACTTC,TRBV5-1,-,TRBD1,TRBJ2-4,16
CASSQDLQGGNYGYTF,TGCGCCAGCAGCCAAGATTTACAGGGGGGAAACTATGGCTACACCTTC,TRBV4-3,-,TRBD1,TRBJ1-2,16